The rows below give T cell receptor beta chains drawn from one sample of a study of T cell changes during pregnancy in multiple sclerosis. TCRdb's copy holds only in-frame clones and misses some; the assay was immunoSEQ multiplex PCR. The sample contains 20,000 to 25,000 clones, approximately 90% of which appear only once. The sample was CD4+ T cells from peripheral blood mononuclear cells, taken after pregnancy. The receptors shown here come from a female donor in good health, enrolled as a control in a pregnancy study. CDR3s include the opening cysteine and the closing phenylalanine or tryptophan. Fields, in order: V gene, J gene, CDR3 length, clone size, D gene, CDR3 DNA, CDR3 protein. D genes are given only for firm matches. Size is omitted from some rows. Given values are once, few, many or a class for expanded clones.

TRBV6-5	TRBJ2-3	12	-	-	TGTGCCAGCGGCGGGGTGGGGGGTACGCAGTATTTT	CASGGVGGTQYF
TRBV7-8	TRBJ2-5	15	-	-	TGTGCCAGCAGGGTGGAGGGGGCCAACCAAGAGACCCAGTACTTC	CASRVEGANQETQYF
TRBV30	TRBJ2-5	15	-	TRBD1	TGTGCCTGGAGTTTACAGACAGGGGGCCAAGAGACCCAGTACTTC	CAWSLQTGGQETQYF
TRBV6-1	TRBJ2-7	15	-	TRBD1	TGTGCCAGCGGCCTGAGGGGACAGGGGGACTACGAGCAGTACTTC	CASGLRGQGDYEQYF
TRBV2	TRBJ1-2	15	-	-	TGTGCCAGCAGTGGGGGGGGTCCAAACCTCTATGGCTACACCTTC	CASSGGGPNLYGYTF
TRBV5-1	TRBJ2-3	16	once	-	TGCGCCAGCAGCTTGTCCTGGGCCGGCGGCACAGATACGCAGTATTTT	CASSLSWAGGTDTQYF
TRBV14	TRBJ2-3	16	-	TRBD2	TGTGCCAGCAGTAGGTCTTACCGGGGGAGGGCAGATACGCAGTATTTT	CASSRSYRGRADTQYF
TRBV19	TRBJ2-7	14	-	-	TGTGCCACCTCCGGCCAGGCCCCAACCTACGAGCAGTACTTC	CATSGQAPTYEQYF
TRBV6-4	TRBJ2-1	14	-	TRBD1	TGTGCCAGCAGCGCCCCGACAGGGTACAATGAGCAGTTCTTC	CASSAPTGYNEQFF
TRBV27	TRBJ2-1	14	-	TRBD1	TGTGCCACCCTTATAACGACAGGGTTGAGGGAGCAGTTCTTC	CATLITTGLREQFF
TRBV5-6	TRBJ2-7	14	-	TRBD1	TGTGCCAGCAGCTGGGAGACAGGGGCCTACGAGCAGTACTTC	CASSWETGAYEQYF
TRBV9	TRBJ2-1	15	-	-	TGTGCCAGCAGCGCTGGACAGTTATCCTACAATGAGCAGTTCTTC	CASSAGQLSYNEQFF
TRBV21-1	TRBJ2-3	14	-	-	TGTGCCAGCAGATGCAGGGGCGACCCTGGTACGCAGTATTTT	CASRCRGDPGTQYF
TRBV19	TRBJ1-5	15	once	-	TGTGCCAGTACCCCCGGGGGGGCAACGGGTCAGCCCCAGCATTTT	CASTPGGATGQPQHF
TRBV11-3	TRBJ2-1	17	-	TRBD2	TGTGCCAGCAGCTTAGCCAAGGGAGCGGGAGGGGACAATGAGCAGTTCTTC	CASSLAKGAGGDNEQFF
TRBV29-1	TRBJ1-2	13	once	-	TGCAGCGTTGAGACAGACCGGATCTATGGCTACACCTTC	CSVETDRIYGYTF
TRBV7-8	TRBJ1-1	14	-	TRBD1	TGTGCCAGCAGCTTGGACAGGACGAACACTGAAGCTTTCTTT	CASSLDRTNTEAFF
TRBV5-6	TRBJ2-7	15	-	TRBD2	TGTGCCAGCAGCCTCGATAGCGGGAGGGCCCCCGAGCAGTACTTC	CASSLDSGRAPEQYF
TRBV6-5	TRBJ1-1	12	-	-	TGTGCCAGCAGCCCCCCCCAGGGTAAAGCTTTCTTT	CASSPPQGKAFF
TRBV4-2	TRBJ1-6	13	-	-	TGTGCCAGCAGCCAAGATGCGGATTCACCCCTCCACTTT	CASSQDADSPLHF
TRBV18	TRBJ1-2	14	medium-sized	TRBD1	TGTGCCAGCTCACCAAACGACAGGGACTATGGCTACACCTTC	CASSPNDRDYGYTF
TRBV30	TRBJ2-5	14	-	TRBD2	TGTGCCTGGAGGACTAGCGAATACCAAGAGACCCAGTACTTC	CAWRTSEYQETQYF
TRBV27	TRBJ1-6	16	-	TRBD1	TGTGCCAGCAGTTCCCCCGGGACAGGGGGGAATTCACCCCTCCACTTT	CASSSPGTGGNSPLHF
TRBV18	TRBJ1-1	15	once	TRBD1	TGTGCCAGCTCACGGGACAGGGGGTCGTTCACTGAAGCTTTCTTT	CASSRDRGSFTEAFF
TRBV5-4	TRBJ2-2	18	few	TRBD1	TGTGCCAGCAGCTTGGATCGCTCCAGGGGGCCGAACACCGGGGAGCTGTTTTTT	CASSLDRSRGPNTGELFF
TRBV18	TRBJ1-5	16	once	TRBD1	TGTGCCAGCTCACCACCGGGGACAGGGAAGGGGCAGCCCCAGCATTTT	CASSPPGTGKGQPQHF
TRBV7-9	TRBJ2-5	14	-	-	TGTGCCAGCAGCTTAGCGGGGGGGCGAGAGACCCAGTACTTC	CASSLAGGRETQYF
TRBV4-2	TRBJ2-3	15	-	-	TGTGCCAGCAGCCCCAGAGAGGGTGCAGGAGATACGCAGTATTTT	CASSPREGAGDTQYF
TRBV9	TRBJ2-5	13	-	-	TGTGCCAGCGGTCGGGGGACCCAAGAGACCCAGTACTTC	CASGRGTQETQYF
TRBV2	TRBJ1-1	15	few	-	TGTGCCAGCAGTGTCCGGGGAGGGGGGAACACTGAAGCTTTCTTT	CASSVRGGGNTEAFF
TRBV7-2	TRBJ2-7	17	-	-	TGTGCCAGCAGCTTAGCAACGTTTGGGGGGGGCCCCTACGAGCAGTACTTC	CASSLATFGGGPYEQYF
TRBV18	TRBJ2-5	13	-	-	TGTGCCAGCTCACCCGGGACACAAGAGACCCAGTACTTC	CASSPGTQETQYF
TRBV29-1	TRBJ1-2	13	-	-	TGCAGCGTTGGGGGACTTCAGACGGGAGGCTACACCTTC	CSVGGLQTGGYTF
TRBV5-4	TRBJ2-3	16	-	TRBD2	TGTGCCAGCAGCTTGGTCGTCGGGGGGGCTTTAGATACGCAGTATTTT	CASSLVVGGALDTQYF
TRBV6-6	TRBJ2-7	14	-	TRBD1	TGTGCCAGCCTCCATGACAGGGGTTTTTACGAGCAGTACTTC	CASLHDRGFYEQYF
TRBV6-5	TRBJ1-2	14	-	-	TGTGCCAGCAGTTACTCAGCAGGCCGCTATGGCTACACCTTC	CASSYSAGRYGYTF
TRBV28	TRBJ1-2	14	-	TRBD1	TGTGCCAGCAGGGGACAGGCCCACCTCTATGGCTACACCTTC	CASRGQAHLYGYTF
TRBV7-9	TRBJ2-7	14	-	TRBD1	TGTGCCAGCAGCTTAGCAGGGGCAGGGGGCGAGCAGTACTTC	CASSLAGAGGEQYF
TRBV19	TRBJ1-1	16	-	TRBD1	TGTGCCAGTAGGAAACAGGGGGCTGAAATGAACACTGAAGCTTTCTTT	CASRKQGAEMNTEAFF
TRBV4-1	TRBJ2-7	17	-	-	TGCGCCAGCAGCCAAGATCCACTAGCCGAACCACCTTACGAGCAGTACTTC	CASSQDPLAEPPYEQYF
TRBV13	TRBJ2-2	16	-	-	TGTGCCAGCACGGTCCGGGGGACCTCGAACACCGGGGAGCTGTTTTTT	CASTVRGTSNTGELFF
TRBV12-2	TRBJ1-1	14	-	-	TGTGCAAGTCGCCTCGACCAGGGTGTCCCTGAAGCTTTCTTT	CASRLDQGVPEAFF
TRBV2	TRBJ2-1	14	-	TRBD1	TGTGCACTACACCAGGGGACAGGTGACAATGAGCAGTTCTTC	CALHQGTGDNEQFF
TRBV10-3	TRBJ1-6	17	-	-	TGTGCCATCAGTGAGTCTACAGGGAAGAAGGACAATTCACCCCTCCACTTT	CAISESTGKKDNSPLHF
TRBV6-6	TRBJ1-2	14	-	TRBD1	TGTGCCAGCAGGCCGGGACAGGGGGAGGGTGGCTACACCTTC	CASRPGQGEGGYTF
TRBV5-1	TRBJ1-1	15	-	-	TGCGCCAGCAGCTTGTGGTCAGGGGTGAACACTGAAGCTTTCTTT	CASSLWSGVNTEAFF
TRBV7-8	TRBJ2-7	15	-	TRBD1	TGTGCCAGCAGCTGGAGACAGGGGATTTTCTACGAGCAGTACTTC	CASSWRQGIFYEQYF
TRBV7-8	TRBJ1-1	13	-	-	TGTGCCAGCAGCTCCAGGTTGAACACTGAAGCTTTCTTT	CASSSRLNTEAFF
TRBV19	TRBJ1-1	14	once	TRBD1	TGTGCCAGTAGTACAGGACAGGGGGACACTGAAGCTTTCTTT	CASSTGQGDTEAFF